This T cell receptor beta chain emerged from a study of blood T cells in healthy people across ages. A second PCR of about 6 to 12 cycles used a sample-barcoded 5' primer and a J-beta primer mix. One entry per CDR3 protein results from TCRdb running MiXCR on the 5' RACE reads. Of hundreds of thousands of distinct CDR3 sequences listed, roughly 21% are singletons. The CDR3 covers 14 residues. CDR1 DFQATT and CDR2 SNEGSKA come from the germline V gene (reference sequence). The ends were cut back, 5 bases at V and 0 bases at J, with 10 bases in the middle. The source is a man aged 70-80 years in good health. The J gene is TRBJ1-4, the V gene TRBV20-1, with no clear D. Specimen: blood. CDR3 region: CSAYDRPTNEKLFF. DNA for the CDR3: TGCAGTGCTTACGACCGCCCAACTAATGAAAAACTGTTTTTT.